These 25 T cell receptor beta chains were all obtained from the same sample, sequenced in a study of cytomegalovirus exposure and HLA in healthy donors. PCR was performed using 60 Vbeta and 13 Jbeta primers. Assay: immunoSEQ multiplex PCR; the TCRdb copy retains only in-frame clones and omits some. The data hold 130,000 or so clones, with approximately 80% observed a single time. Material: PBMCs. These receptors were obtained from a woman in her thirties or forties in good health and CMV-seronegative.

The J gene is TRBJ2-7, the V gene TRBV7-2; D not resolved. The V and J ends lost 5 bases and 5 bases respectively, with 7 bases between them. The CDR3 runs to 11 residues. Germline assignment: CDR1 SGHTA and CDR2 FQGNSA. CDR3 sequence: CASSKYHEQYF. The CDR3 DNA sequence: TGTGCCAGCAGCAAATATCACGAGCAGTACTTC.

The chain employs TRBV5-4 and TRBJ2-7; TRBD2 aligns across 10 bases. This CDR3 has 16 amino acids. Trimming took 4 bases from V and 2 from J; bases not matched to a gene: 9. The germline V gene has CDR1 SGHNT and CDR2 YYREEE (reference sequence). The CDR3 DNA reads TGTGCCAGCAGCGCGGGACTAGCGCTACCCACCTACGAGCAGTACTTC. It codes for CASSAGLALPTYEQYF.

V and J are TRBV19 and TRBJ1-1, with a tentative D call TRBD1 (6 bases). Germline V gene lookup returns CDR1 LNHDA and CDR2 SQIVND (reference sequence). CDR3 size: 15 residues. Between the trimmed V and J ends, which lost 2 bases and 1 base, there was a span of 11 bases. For the CDR3, the DNA is TGTGCCAGTAGTATAAGTGACAGGCCGAACACTGAAGCTTTCTTT. The encoded protein is CASSISDRPNTEAFF.

CDR3 sequence: CASRDGQRDQPQHF. The CDR3 nucleotides read TGTGCCAGCAGGGACGGACAGAGGGATCAGCCCCAGCATTTT. The rearrangement joins TRBV2 to TRBJ1-5, with D possibly being TRBD1 (6 bases). Germline CDR1 reads SNHLY; CDR2 reads FYNNEI. The CDR3 is made up of 14 amino acids. The V and J ends lost 6 bases and 5 bases respectively, with 14 bases between them.

The CDR3 protein is CASRALMTSGGGYTGELFF. The CDR3 DNA sequence: TGTGCCAGTCGTGCCCTGATGACTAGCGGGGGAGGATACACCGGGGAGCTGTTTTTT. This chain connects TRBV19 to TRBJ2-2, with 12 bases identical to TRBD2. This CDR3 is built from 19 residues. Germline V gene data show CDR1 as LNHDA and CDR2 as SQIVND (reference sequence). With V trimmed by 8 bases and J by 3 bases, 16 bases remained unmatched.

V and J are TRBV27 and TRBJ1-2, with 8 bases aligning to TRBD1. Germline CDR1 reads MNHEY; CDR2 reads SMNVEV (reference sequence). The CDR3 extends over 14 amino acids. Germline trimming cut 5 bases from V and 4 bases from J; bases unmatched to any gene: 6. For the CDR3, the DNA is TGTGCCAGCAGTCCCGGGACAGGATCCTATGGCTACACCTTC. This translates into CASSPGTGSYGYTF.

This clone was seen many times. The rearrangement joins TRBV6-5 to TRBJ1-5, with 8 positions matching TRBD1. The CDR3 spans 14 residues. From germline, CDR1 is MNHEY and CDR2 SVGAGI. With 4 bases clipped from V and 2 bases from J, the junction kept 1 base outside the gene matches. CDR3 sequence: CASSLDRGNQPQHF. CDR3 nucleotide sequence: TGTGCCAGCAGTTTGGACAGGGGCAATCAGCCCCAGCATTTT.

This chain links TRBV15 with TRBJ2-5; D might be TRBD1 (5 bases). The V end was cut by 0 bases, the J end by 2 bases, with 16 bases between. There are 17 residues in the CDR3. Germline V gene data show CDR1 as LNHNV and CDR2 as YYDKDF (reference sequence). CDR3 sequence reads: CATSRDDWVGVQETQYF. The CDR3 DNA reads TGTGCCACCAGCAGAGATGATTGGGTAGGGGTACAAGAGACCCAGTACTTC.

V is TRBV30 and J is TRBJ1-5; maybe TRBD1 (6 bases). The CDR3 sequence is 16 residues long. The ends were cut back, 1 base at V and 2 bases at J, with 15 bases in the middle. The germline gives CDR1 GTSNPN, CDR2 SVGIG (reference sequence). CDR3 sequence: CAWSEAGAGGNQPQHF. CDR3 bases: TGTGCCTGGAGTGAGGCGGGGGCTGGTGGCAATCAGCCCCAGCATTTT.

The rearrangement links TRBV2 to TRBJ1-4, with D maybe TRBD1 (6 bases). CDR3 length: 13 amino acids. Deletions cut 10 bases from V and 0 bases from J, with 9 bases between. In germline, CDR1 is SNHLY, CDR2 FYNNEI. CDR3: CATDSPTNEKLFF. The CDR3 bases are TGTGCCACGGACAGTCCAACTAATGAAAAACTGTTTTTT.

The chain recombines TRBV7-9 with TRBJ1-6; D is perhaps TRBD1 (6 bases). The CDR3 has 15 residues. CDR1 and CDR2 from the germline V gene are SEHNR and FQNEAQ (reference sequence). V was shortened by 4 bases and J by 10 bases, with 17 bases between the two germline ends. CDR3 protein: CASSSQAGQGSPLHF. DNA of the CDR3: TGTGCCAGCAGCTCACAGGCAGGGCAGGGGTCACCCCTCCACTTT.

This chain links TRBV15 with TRBJ2-5, with D maybe TRBD1 (6 bases). Germline values: CDR1 LNHNV, CDR2 YYDKDF (reference sequence). Trimming cost V 4 bases and J 5 bases, with 14 bases left between them. This CDR3 comprises 14 residues. CDR3 bases: TGTGCCACCAGCAAACCGGATAGGGGGGAGACCCAGTACTTC. Translating gives CATSKPDRGETQYF.

Worth noting for this clone: This sample also contains other DNA sequences that code for the same CDR3. The chain links TRBV29-1 to TRBJ1-5, with 11 positions matching TRBD1. This CDR3 spans 13 amino acids. The V segment lost 5 bases and the J segment 6 bases; nucleotides outside the gene matches: 3. CDR1 and CDR2 from the germline V gene are SQVTM and ANQGSEA. CDR3 in amino acids: CSVPGTGGQPQHF. The CDR3 nucleotides are TGCAGCGTTCCCGGGACAGGGGGTCAGCCCCAGCATTTT.

The chain has TRBV4-1 and TRBJ2-1; 9 nucleotides align to TRBD2. V trimming: 10 bases; J trimming: 7 bases; junction bases outside the gene matches: 11. In germline, CDR1 is MGHRA, CDR2 YSYEKL. This CDR3 comprises 14 residues. CDR3: CATAWTSVRNEQFF. The DNA for the CDR3 is TGCGCCACCGCCTGGACTAGCGTGAGGAATGAGCAGTTCTTC.

The genes are TRBV5-5 and TRBJ1-3, with D possibly being TRBD1 (5 bases). With 4 bases removed from V and 1 base from J, the gap between germline ends came to 18 bases. CDR1 and CDR2 (germline): SGHKS, YYEKEE (reference sequence). There are 17 residues in the CDR3. The CDR3 sequence: CASSDLRHRTSGNTIYF. CDR3 coding DNA: TGTGCCAGCAGCGATCTCAGGCACCGGACATCTGGAAACACCATATATTTT. The full variable domain, rest sourced from reference TRBV5-5 and TRBJ1-3, is DAGVTQSPTHLIKTRGQQVTLRCSPISGHKSVSWYQQVLGQGPQFIFQYYEKEERGRGNFPDRFSARQFPNYSSELNVNALLLGDSALYLCASSDLRHRTSGNTIYFGEGSWLTVV.

This clone came up a few times. V is TRBV2 and J is TRBJ2-7, with D unclear. The CDR3 is 15 amino acids. The V end was cut by 3 bases, the J end by 0 bases, with 12 bases between. The V gene's germline CDR1 is SNHLY and CDR2 FYNNEI. DNA for the CDR3: TGTGCCAGCAGTGACCCATACTCACCCTCCTACGAGCAGTACTTC. Residues: CASSDPYSPSYEQYF.

This chain connects TRBV5-1 to TRBJ1-4; TRBD1 agrees at 9 bases. The CDR3 spans 15 residues. Germline V lookup: CDR1 SGHRS, CDR2 YFSETQ. Losses at the gene ends were 2 bases for V and 7 bases for J; bases not matched to a gene: 6. CDR3 nucleotides: TGCGCCAGCAGCTTCACCGGGACAGGGTCTGAAAAACTGTTTTTT. It translates to CASSFTGTGSEKLFF.

V is TRBV7-3 and J is TRBJ1-1, with 8 bases that match TRBD1. CDR3 length equals 15 residues. Looked up from germline, CDR1 is SGHTA and CDR2 is FQGTGA. Trimming at V came to 5 bases and at J to 0 bases, leaving 5 bases not matched to a gene. CDR3: CASSKTGAMNTEAFF. In DNA, the CDR3 is TGTGCCAGCAGCAAGACAGGGGCCATGAACACTGAAGCTTTCTTT.

The sample holds a few counts of this clone. The chain couples TRBV10-3 to TRBJ2-1; D perhaps matches TRBD1 (5 bases). This CDR3 has 15 amino acids. Trimming left V 0 bases short and J 5 bases short, with 11 bases between. Germline V gene lookup returns CDR1 ENHRY and CDR2 SYGVKD. The CDR3 coding sequence is TGTGCCATCAGTGAGTCCAGGGAATGGGACAATGAGCAGTTCTTC. As protein: CAISESREWDNEQFF.

The chain combines TRBV7-3 with TRBJ1-2; possible D gene TRBD1, 5 bases. The germline V and J ends were trimmed by 6 bases and 1 base, with 9 bases remaining between them. The CDR3 totals 13 residues. Germline V gives CDR1 SGHTA, CDR2 FQGTGA. Here the CDR3 DNA reads TGTGCCAGCAGTCAAGGGGTTAACTATGGCTACACCTTC. Protein product: CASSQGVNYGYTF.

This rearrangement joins TRBV7-9 to TRBJ2-7; TRBD1 might be the D (6 bases). Germline CDR1 SEHNR, CDR2 FQNEAQ (reference sequence). Trimming shortened V by 4 bases and J by 1 base, and 17 bases separated the two germline ends. This CDR3 comprises 16 residues. CDR3 sequence (DNA): TGTGCCAGCAGCTCACCCCAGACAGGAAGATCCTACGAGCAGTACTTC. Protein product: CASSSPQTGRSYEQYF.

Ten or more counts support this clone. The chain couples TRBV18 to TRBJ1-4; D not certain. CDR1 and CDR2 (germline): KGHSH, LQKENI. This CDR3 has 16 amino acids. Trimming removed 1 base from V and 7 bases from J, with 16 bases in between. This CDR3 is CASSPQPTAKTEKLFF. The CDR3 coding sequence is TGTGCCAGCTCACCACAGCCAACAGCTAAGACTGAAAAACTGTTTTTT.

The chain recombines TRBV4-3 with TRBJ2-3; 9 bases are shared with TRBD2. There are 19 residues in the CDR3. The junction had 12 bases not matched to a gene; V was cut back by 0 bases and J by 2 bases. The germline CDR1 and CDR2 sequences are LGHNA and YSLEER. The CDR3, as DNA: TGCGCCAGCAGCCAAGATCTTGCGTGGCGGGGGGGCCCCACAGATACGCAGTATTTT. It specifies CASSQDLAWRGGPTDTQYF.

The chain recombines TRBV21-1 with TRBJ1-2; the D segment call TRBD1 is taken from the table without a DNA check. TRBV21-1 is assigned pseudogene status. This CDR3 has 14 amino acids. CDR3 sequence: CASISKGLNYGYTF. The CDR3 DNA sequence: TGTGCCAGCATCTCAAAGGGGCTCAACTATGGCTACACCTTC.

J is TRBJ2-7 and V is TRBV4-1; TRBD2 matches at 12 bases. J was trimmed by 6 bases and V by 3 bases; bases with no gene match: 6. CDR1 and CDR2 from the germline V gene are MGHRA and YSYEKL. This CDR3 spans 15 amino acids. The CDR3 is CASSQPGLAGSEQYF. CDR3 nucleotide sequence: TGCGCCAGCAGCCAGCCGGGACTAGCGGGCTCCGAGCAGTACTTC.